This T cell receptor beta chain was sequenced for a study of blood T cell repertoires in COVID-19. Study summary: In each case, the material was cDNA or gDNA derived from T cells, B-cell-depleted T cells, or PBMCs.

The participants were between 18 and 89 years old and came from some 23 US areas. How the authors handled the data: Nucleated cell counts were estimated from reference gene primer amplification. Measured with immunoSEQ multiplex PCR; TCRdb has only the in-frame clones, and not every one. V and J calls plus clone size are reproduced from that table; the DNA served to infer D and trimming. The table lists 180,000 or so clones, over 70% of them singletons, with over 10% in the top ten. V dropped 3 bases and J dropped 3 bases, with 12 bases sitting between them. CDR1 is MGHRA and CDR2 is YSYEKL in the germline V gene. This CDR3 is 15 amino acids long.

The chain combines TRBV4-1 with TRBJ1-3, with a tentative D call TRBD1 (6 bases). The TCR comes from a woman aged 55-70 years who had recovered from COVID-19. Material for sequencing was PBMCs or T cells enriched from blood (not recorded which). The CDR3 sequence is CASSQPGVGGNTIYF. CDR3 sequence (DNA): TGCGCCAGCAGCCAGCCAGGGGTTGGTGGAAACACCATATATTTT.